This T cell receptor (beta chain) was retrieved from a study of identical twins. Notes on the study in general: Memory repertoires showed no such pattern, whereas abundant cord blood beta clonotypes carried fewer insertions.

A few counts support this clonotype. The antigen is unknown. Each CDR3 protein is one row after TCRdb ran MiXCR on the 5' RACE reads. The sample holds fewer than 250,000 distinct CDR3 sequences; 9.4% are singletons and the top ten take 5% to 6%. Trimming left V 5 bases short and J 3 bases short, with 10 bases between. This CDR3 region has 13 residues. Germline CDR1 and CDR2: LGHDT and YNNKEL (reference sequence). The sequence came from a woman aged 18-29 years in good health. Source material: memory (CD45RO+) T cells sorted from blood. The rearrangement uses TRBV3-1 and TRBJ1-1; D remains unclear. The CDR3 coding sequence is TGTGCCAGCAGCGCCAACCTGGACACTGAAGCTTTCTTT. Amino acid sequence: CASSANLDTEAFF.